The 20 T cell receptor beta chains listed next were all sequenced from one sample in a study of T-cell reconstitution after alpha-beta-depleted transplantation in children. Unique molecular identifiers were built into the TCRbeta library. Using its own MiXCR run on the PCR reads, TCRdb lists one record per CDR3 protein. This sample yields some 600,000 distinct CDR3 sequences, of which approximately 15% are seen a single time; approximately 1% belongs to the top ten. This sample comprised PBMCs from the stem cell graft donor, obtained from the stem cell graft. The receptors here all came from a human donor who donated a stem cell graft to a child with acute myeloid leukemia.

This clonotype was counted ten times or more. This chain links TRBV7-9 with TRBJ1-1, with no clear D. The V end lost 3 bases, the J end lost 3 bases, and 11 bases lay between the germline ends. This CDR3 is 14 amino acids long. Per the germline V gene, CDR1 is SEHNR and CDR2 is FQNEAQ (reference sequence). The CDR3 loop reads CASSFSAGDTEAFF. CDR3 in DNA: TGTGCCAGCAGCTTCTCGGCGGGCGACACTGAAGCTTTCTTT.

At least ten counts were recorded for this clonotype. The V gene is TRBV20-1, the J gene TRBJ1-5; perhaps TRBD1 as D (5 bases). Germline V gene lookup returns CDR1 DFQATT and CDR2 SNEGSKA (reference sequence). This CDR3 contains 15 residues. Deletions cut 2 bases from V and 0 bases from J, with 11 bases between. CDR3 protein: CSARPAGYSNQPQHF. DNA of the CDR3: TGCAGTGCTAGACCGGCAGGGTATAGCAATCAGCCCCAGCATTTT.

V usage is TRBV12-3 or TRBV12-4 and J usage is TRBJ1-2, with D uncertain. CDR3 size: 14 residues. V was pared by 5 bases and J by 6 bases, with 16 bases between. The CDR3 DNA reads TGTGCCAGCAGTCAGACCGCCCCGGTCAATGGCTACACCTTC. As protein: CASSQTAPVNGYTF.

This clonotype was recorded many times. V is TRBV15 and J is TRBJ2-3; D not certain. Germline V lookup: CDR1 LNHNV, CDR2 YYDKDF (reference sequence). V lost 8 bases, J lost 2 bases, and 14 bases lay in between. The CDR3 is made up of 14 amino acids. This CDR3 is CATGYRAPTDTQYF. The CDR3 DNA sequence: TGTGCCACCGGGTACCGGGCCCCCACAGATACGCAGTATTTT.

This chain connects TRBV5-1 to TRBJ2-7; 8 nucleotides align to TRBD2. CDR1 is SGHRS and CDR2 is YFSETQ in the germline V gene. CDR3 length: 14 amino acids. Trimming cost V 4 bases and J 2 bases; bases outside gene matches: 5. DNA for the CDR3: TGCGCCAGCAGCCCGGGACTAGTAGCCTACGAGCAGTACTTC. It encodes CASSPGLVAYEQYF.

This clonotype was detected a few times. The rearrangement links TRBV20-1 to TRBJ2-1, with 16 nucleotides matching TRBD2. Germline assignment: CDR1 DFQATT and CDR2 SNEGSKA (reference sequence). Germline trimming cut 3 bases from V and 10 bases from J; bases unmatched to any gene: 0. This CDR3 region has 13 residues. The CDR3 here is CSARGLAGGEQFF. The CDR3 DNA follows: TGCAGTGCTAGGGGACTAGCGGGAGGGGAGCAGTTCTTC.

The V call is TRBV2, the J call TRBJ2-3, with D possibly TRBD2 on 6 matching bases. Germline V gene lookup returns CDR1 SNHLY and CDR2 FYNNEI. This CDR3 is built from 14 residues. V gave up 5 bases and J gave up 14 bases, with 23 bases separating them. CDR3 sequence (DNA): TGTGCCAGCAGTAAACAACTCGGGGAGGTCTGGGCGTATTTT. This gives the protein CASSKQLGEVWAYF.

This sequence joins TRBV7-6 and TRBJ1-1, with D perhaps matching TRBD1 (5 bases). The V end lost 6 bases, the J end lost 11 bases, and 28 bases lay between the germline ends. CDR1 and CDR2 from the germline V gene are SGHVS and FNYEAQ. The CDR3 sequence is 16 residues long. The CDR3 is CASSSRLVDSGGVAFF. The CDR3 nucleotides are TGTGCCAGCAGTTCTAGGCTTGTAGACAGCGGGGGGGTGGCTTTCTTT. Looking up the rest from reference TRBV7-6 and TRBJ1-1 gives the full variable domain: GAGVSQSPRYKVTKRGQDVALRCDPISGHVSLYWYRQALGQGPEFLTYFNYEAQQDKSGLPNDRFSAERPEGSISTLTIQRTEQRDSAMYRCASSSRLVDSGGVAFFGQGTRLTVV.

In DNA, the CDR3 is TGTGCCAGCAGCGAAGAGGGGAAAGAGACCCAGTACTTC. Protein product: CASSEEGKETQYF. The chain couples TRBV9 to TRBJ2-5; D may correspond to TRBD1 or TRBD2 (5 bases each). The CDR3 extends over 13 amino acids. Deletions cut 3 bases from V and 3 bases from J, with 9 bases between. The V gene's germline CDR1 is SGDLS and CDR2 YYNGEE.

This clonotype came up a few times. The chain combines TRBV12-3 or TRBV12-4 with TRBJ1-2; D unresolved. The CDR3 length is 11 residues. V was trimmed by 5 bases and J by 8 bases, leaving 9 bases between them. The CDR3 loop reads CASSLQRGYTF. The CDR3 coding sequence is TGTGCCAGCAGTCTACAGAGGGGCTACACCTTC.

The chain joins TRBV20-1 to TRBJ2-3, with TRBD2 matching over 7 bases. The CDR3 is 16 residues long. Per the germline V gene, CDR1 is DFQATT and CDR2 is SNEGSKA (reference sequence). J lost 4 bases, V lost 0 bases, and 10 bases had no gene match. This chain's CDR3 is CSARDFWAGVPDTQYF. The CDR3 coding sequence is TGCAGTGCTAGAGATTTTTGGGCGGGGGTGCCAGATACGCAGTATTTT.

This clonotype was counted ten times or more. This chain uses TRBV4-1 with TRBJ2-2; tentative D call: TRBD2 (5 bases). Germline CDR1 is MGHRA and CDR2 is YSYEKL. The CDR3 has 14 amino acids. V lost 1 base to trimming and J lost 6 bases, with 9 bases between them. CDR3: CASSQAGSAGELFF. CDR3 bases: TGCGCCAGCAGCCAAGCGGGATCGGCCGGGGAGCTGTTTTTT.

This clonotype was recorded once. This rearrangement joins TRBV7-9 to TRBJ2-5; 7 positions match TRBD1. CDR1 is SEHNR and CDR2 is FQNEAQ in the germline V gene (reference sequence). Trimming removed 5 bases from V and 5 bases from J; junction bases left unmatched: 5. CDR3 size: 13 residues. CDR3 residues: CASSTTGEETQYF. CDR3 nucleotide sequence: TGTGCCAGCAGCACCACAGGGGAGGAGACCCAGTACTTC.

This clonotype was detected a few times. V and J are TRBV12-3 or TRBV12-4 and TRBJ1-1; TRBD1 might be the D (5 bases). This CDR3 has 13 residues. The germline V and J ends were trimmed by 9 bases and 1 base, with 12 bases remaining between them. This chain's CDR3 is CASFGGGNTEAFF. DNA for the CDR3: TGTGCCAGTTTCGGGGGGGGGAACACTGAAGCTTTCTTT.

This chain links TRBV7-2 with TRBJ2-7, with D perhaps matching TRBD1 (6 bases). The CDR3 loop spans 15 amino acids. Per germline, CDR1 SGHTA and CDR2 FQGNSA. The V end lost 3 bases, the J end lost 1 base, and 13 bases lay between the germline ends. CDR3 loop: CASSFESGESYEQYF. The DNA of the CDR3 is TGTGCCAGCAGCTTCGAATCAGGGGAATCCTACGAGCAGTACTTC. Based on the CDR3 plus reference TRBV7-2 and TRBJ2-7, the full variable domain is GAGVSQSPSNKVTEKGKDVELRCDPISGHTALYWYRQSLGQGLEFLIYFQGNSAPDKSGLPSDRFSAERTGGSVSTLTIQRTQQEDSAVYLCASSFESGESYEQYFGPGTRLTVT.

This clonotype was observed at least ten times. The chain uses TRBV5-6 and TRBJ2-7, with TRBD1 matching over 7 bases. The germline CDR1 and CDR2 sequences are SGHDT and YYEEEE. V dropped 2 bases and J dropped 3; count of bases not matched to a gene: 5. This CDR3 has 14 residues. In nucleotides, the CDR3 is TGTGCCAGCAGCTTTGGACAGGTTTTCTACGAGCAGTACTTC. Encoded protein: CASSFGQVFYEQYF.

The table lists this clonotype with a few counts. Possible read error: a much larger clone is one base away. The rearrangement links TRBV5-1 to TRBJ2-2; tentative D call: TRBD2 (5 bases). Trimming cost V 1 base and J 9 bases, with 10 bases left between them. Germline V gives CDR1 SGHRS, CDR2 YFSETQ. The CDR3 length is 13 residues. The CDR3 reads CASSLTGTRELFF. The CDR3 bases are TGCGCCAGCAGCTTGACGGGAACCCGGGAGCTGTTTTTT.

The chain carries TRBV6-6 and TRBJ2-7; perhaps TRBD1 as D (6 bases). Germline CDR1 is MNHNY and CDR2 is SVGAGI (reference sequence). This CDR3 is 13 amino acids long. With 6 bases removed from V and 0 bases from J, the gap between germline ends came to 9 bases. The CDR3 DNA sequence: TGTGCCAGCAGGGGGGCGAGCTCCTACGAGCAGTACTTC. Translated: CASRGASSYEQYF.

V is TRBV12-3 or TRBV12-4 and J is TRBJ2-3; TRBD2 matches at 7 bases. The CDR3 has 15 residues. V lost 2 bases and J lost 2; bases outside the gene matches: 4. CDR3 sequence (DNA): TGTGCCAGCAGTTTAAGGGGACTATACACAGATACGCAGTATTTT. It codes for CASSLRGLYTDTQYF.

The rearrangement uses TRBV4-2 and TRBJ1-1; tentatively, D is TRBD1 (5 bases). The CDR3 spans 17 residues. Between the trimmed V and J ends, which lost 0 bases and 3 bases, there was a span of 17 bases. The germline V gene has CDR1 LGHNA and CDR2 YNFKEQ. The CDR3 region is CASSQELGGGPYTEAFF. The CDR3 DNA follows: TGTGCCAGCAGCCAAGAACTAGGTGGGGGACCTTACACTGAAGCTTTCTTT.